This T cell receptor (beta chain) was recorded in a study of naive and memory T cell subsets. Two oligonucleotides, mixed equimolar, formed the beta constant-region primer covering TRBC1 and TRBC2. The ligated cDNA underwent four PCR rounds using SP2 and nested alpha and beta constant-region primers. TCRdb reprocessed the UMI-ligation and nested PCR reads via MiXCR and lists one record per CDR3 protein. The sample lists about 22,000 distinct CDR3 sequences, approximately 10% occurring once. CD4+ T cell IFNgamma after overnight CMV lysate exposure gave donor CMV status. Germline V CDR1 and CDR2: GTSNPN, SVGIG (reference sequence). The CDR3 spans 12 residues. With 3 bases removed from V and 3 bases from J, the gap between germline ends came to 7 bases. This clonotype was seen more than once but under ten times. Its antigen remains unidentified. Broader study findings: Each distinct alpha or beta sequence counts as one clonotype. Over 95% of naive TCR sequences appeared only once after error correction, unlike memory subsets.

The rearrangement joins TRBV30 to TRBJ2-3; D uncertain. This receptor was taken from a human donor in good health. Sequencing was done on a sample of central memory CD8+ T cells from blood. Here the CDR3 DNA reads TGTGCCTGGAGGATGATGACAGATACGCAGTATTTT. Protein sequence: CAWRMMTDTQYF.